The entry below describes one TCR beta chain. What this receptor recognizes is not known. From each donor, an approximately 2.7 ml peripheral blood sample was collected into PAXgene tubes and kept at -80 degrees C. Total RNA was isolated from whole blood with the PAXgene blood miRNA kit on an automated QIAcube, without T cell sorting. Deep TCRalpha and TCRbeta repertoire profiling with unique molecular barcoding was performed on peripheral blood of monozygotic twin pairs concordant or discordant for inflammatory bowel disease. For every twin pair, smoking habits were documented, and each individual was categorised as a current, former or never smoker. The data are from a study of monozygotic twins with inflammatory bowel disease (dated by TCRdb to between 2018 and 2021). Turning to the overall study: The complete study included approximately 30 monozygotic twin pairs: 19 IBD-discordant Danish pairs and nine German pairs, of which four were IBD-concordant and five were IBD-discordant. The search for disease-associated traits relied mainly on comparing, within discordant pairs, IBD patients with their genetically identical healthy co-twins. Each individual had, on average, about 151 000 unique TCRalpha sequences and 181 000 unique TCRbeta sequences available for analysis. On the study overall, not on this receptor specifically: Concordant and discordant twins showed no difference in repertoire similarity, possibly because of limited statistical power. Different T cell subtypes could not be distinguished in the analysis. Because patients received different immunosuppressive treatments, the repertoires may have picked up extra background noise and variability between individuals. No single strong signal or clonotype linked to IBD turned up in the results, so the idea that one exists was not supported. TCRbeta repertoire diversity, by inverse Simpson index, was decreased in IBD patients compared with their healthy co-twins. IBD patients shared fewer clonotypes with other individuals than healthy twins did, most markedly in patients showing signs of disease activity.

Libraries were built with 5' RACE. Each TCR library was prepared from 3,000 to 4,500 ng of total RNA. For each sample, cDNA synthesis was carried out in eight separate reactions using SMARTScribe reverse transcriptase. Unique molecular identifiers containing a 6-nucleotide sample barcode were introduced through template switching during cDNA synthesis. TCRalpha and TCRbeta cDNA was amplified in two nested PCRs of roughly 16 and 10 cycles, and bead purification was carried out after each PCR. Before amplification, the cDNA was treated with uracil DNA-glycosylase and purified using the QIAquick PCR purification kit. The second PCR added Illumina TruSeq-compatible adapters along with sample-specific barcodes. Library quality and concentration were assessed using TapeStation and Qubit, and approximately 5 ng of each library was pooled. The pooled libraries were sequenced with 2 x 100 bp reads and custom sequencing primers on an Illumina HiSeq2500 single-index Rapid Run. In the original analysis: UMI-based consensus assembly with MiGEC version 1.2.6 was used to correct PCR and sequencing errors. MiXCR version 2.1.1 handled V(D)J alignment, clonotype assembly and CDR3 extraction. To normalise gene usage, clonotype sharing and MAIT/NKT TCR abundance, the analysis used the top 1000, 10 000 and 20 000 clonotypes per sample. Diversity was computed as the inverse Simpson index with the vegan R package after downsampling to 27 000 UMIs. Paired Mann-Whitney U tests on discordant twin pairs were used, with Benjamini-Hochberg multiple-testing correction. The reads, reprocessed by TCRdb, yield one row per CDR3 protein sequence and no DNA. These V and J calls are TCRdb output, not the study's own analysis. The sample table gives hundreds of thousands of distinct CDR3 sequences. Approximately 5.4% of the sample is in the top ten clones.

The CDR3 measures 12 amino acids from cysteine to phenylalanine. No DNA accompanies this entry. The germline V gene encodes CDR1 DFQATT and CDR2 SNEGSKA (reference sequence). The TCR was taken from a human donor with ulcerative colitis or Crohn's disease, or a healthy co-twin of an affected twin (not recorded which). Recombination connected TRBV20-1 to TRBJ2-7; as DNA is missing, the TRBD2 call by TCRdb cannot be tested. The sequenced material came from blood. The CDR3 is CSGLAHSYEQYF.